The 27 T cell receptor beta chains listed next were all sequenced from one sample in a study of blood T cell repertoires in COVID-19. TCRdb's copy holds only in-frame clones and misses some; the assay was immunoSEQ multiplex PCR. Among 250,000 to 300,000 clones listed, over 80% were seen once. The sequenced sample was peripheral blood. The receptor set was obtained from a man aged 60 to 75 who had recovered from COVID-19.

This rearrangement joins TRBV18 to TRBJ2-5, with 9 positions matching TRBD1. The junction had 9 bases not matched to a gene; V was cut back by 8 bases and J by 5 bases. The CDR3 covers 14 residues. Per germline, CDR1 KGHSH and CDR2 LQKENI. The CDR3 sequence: CASRGQGQGETQYF. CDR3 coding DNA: TGTGCCAGCCGAGGACAGGGGCAGGGGGAGACCCAGTACTTC.

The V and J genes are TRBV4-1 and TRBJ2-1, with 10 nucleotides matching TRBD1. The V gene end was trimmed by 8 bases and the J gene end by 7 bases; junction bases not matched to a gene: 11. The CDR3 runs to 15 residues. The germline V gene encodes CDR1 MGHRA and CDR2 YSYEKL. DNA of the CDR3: TGCGCCAGCCGGGTCGGACAGGGGGTTGGTAATGAGCAGTTCTTC. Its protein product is CASRVGQGVGNEQFF.

The CDR3 region is CASSLILNTDTQYF. The CDR3 DNA reads as TGTGCCAGCAGCTTAATACTGAACACAGATACGCAGTATTTT. The chain has TRBV11-1 and TRBJ2-3; D is uncertain. Germline lookup yields CDR1 SGHAT and CDR2 FQDESV (reference sequence). The ends were cut back, 2 bases at V and 2 bases at J, with 8 bases in the middle. The CDR3 length is 14 residues.

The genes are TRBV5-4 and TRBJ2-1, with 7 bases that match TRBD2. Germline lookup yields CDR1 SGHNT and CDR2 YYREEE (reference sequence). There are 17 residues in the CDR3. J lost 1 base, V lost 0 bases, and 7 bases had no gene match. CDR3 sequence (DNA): TGTGCCAGCAGCTTGGGTCGGGCCGGGAGGTCCTACAATGAGCAGTTCTTC. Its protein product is CASSLGRAGRSYNEQFF.

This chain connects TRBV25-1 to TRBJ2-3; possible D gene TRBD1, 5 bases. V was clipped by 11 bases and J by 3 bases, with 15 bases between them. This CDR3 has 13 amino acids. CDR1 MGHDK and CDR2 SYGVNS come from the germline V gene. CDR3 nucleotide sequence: TGTGCCCGCGTCGCAGGGCGGACAGATACGCAGTATTTT. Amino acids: CARVAGRTDTQYF.

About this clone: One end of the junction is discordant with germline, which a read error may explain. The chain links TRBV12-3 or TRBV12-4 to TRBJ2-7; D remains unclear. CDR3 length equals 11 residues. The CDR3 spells CASSLRLVTAF. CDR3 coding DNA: TGTGCCAGCAGTTTAAGGCTAGTAACCGCCTTC.

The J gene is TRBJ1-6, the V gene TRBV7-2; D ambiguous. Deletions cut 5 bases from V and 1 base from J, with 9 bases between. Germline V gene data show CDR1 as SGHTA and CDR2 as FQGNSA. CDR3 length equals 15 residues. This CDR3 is CASSPQVSYNSPLHF. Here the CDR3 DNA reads TGTGCCAGCAGCCCCCAGGTGTCCTATAATTCACCCCTCCACTTT.

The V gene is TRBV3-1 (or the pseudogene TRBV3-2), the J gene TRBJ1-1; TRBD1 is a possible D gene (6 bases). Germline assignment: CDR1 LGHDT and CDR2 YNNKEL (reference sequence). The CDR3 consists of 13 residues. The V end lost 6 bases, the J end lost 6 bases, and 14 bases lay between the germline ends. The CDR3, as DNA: TGTGCCAGCAGACCTACAGGGTATGCTGAAGCTTTCTTT. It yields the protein CASRPTGYAEAFF.

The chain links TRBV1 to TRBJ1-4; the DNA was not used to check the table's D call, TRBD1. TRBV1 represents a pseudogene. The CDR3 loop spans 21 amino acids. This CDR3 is CTSSQVPTSNRVRTANEKLFF. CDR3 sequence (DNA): TGCACCAGCAGCCAAGTACCGACCTCGAACAGGGTTCGGACCGCTAATGAAAAACTGTTTTTT.

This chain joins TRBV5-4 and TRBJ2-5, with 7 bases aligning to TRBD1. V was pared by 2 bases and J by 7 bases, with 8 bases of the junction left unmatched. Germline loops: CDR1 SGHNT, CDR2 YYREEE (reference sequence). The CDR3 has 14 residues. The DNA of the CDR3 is TGTGCCAGCAGCTTCGAACAGGGGTTAGGGACCCAGTACTTC. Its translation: CASSFEQGLGTQYF.

The CDR3 DNA is TGTGCCAGCAGTTCCAGGGTAGCCGGGGAGCTGTTTTTT. It yields the protein CASSSRVAGELFF. The chain links TRBV6-5 to TRBJ2-2, with D possibly TRBD1 on 5 matching bases. Germline CDR1 and CDR2: MNHEY and SVGAGI. Between the trimmed V and J ends, which lost 4 bases and 6 bases, there was a span of 9 bases. This CDR3 is 13 amino acids long.

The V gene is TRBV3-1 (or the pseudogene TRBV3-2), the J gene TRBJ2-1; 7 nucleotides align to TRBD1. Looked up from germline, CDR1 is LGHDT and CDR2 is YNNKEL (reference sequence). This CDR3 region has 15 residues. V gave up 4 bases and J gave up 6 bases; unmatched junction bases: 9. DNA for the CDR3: TGTGCCAGCAGCCGAAACAGGGGTCTCCCCAATGAGCAGTTCTTC. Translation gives CASSRNRGLPNEQFF.

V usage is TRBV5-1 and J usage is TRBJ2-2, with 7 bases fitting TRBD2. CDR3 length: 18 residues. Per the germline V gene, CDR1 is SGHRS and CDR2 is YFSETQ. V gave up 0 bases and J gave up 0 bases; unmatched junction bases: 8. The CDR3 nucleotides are TGCGCCAGCAGCTTGGGTGTGGGGGGGACCGCGAACACCGGGGAGCTGTTTTTT. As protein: CASSLGVGGTANTGELFF.

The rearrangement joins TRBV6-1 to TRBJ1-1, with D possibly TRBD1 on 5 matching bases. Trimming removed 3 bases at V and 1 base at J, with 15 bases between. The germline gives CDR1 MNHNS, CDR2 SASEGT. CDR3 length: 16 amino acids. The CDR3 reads CASSERWGEPNTEAFF. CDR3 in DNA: TGTGCCAGCAGTGAGCGGTGGGGGGAACCGAACACTGAAGCTTTCTTT.

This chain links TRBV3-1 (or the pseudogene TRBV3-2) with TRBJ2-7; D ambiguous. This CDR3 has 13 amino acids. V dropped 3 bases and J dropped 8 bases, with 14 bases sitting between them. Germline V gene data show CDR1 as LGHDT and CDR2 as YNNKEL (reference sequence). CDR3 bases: TGTGCCAGCAGCCAGGCTTACAGTGTTAAGCAGTACTTC. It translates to CASSQAYSVKQYF.

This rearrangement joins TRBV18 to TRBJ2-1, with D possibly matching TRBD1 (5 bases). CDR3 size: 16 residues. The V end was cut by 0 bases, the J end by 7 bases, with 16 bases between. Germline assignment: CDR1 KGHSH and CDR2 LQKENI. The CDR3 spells CASSPPPGQGMNEQFF. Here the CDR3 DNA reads TGTGCCAGCTCACCACCCCCGGGCCAGGGAATGAATGAGCAGTTCTTC.

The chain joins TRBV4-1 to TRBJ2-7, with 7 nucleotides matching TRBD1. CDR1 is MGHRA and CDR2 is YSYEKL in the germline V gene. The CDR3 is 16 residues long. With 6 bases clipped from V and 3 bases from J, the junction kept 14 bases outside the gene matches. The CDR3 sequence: CASRPDPDRVLYEQYF. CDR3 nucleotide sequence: TGCGCCAGCAGACCCGACCCCGACAGGGTTCTCTACGAGCAGTACTTC.

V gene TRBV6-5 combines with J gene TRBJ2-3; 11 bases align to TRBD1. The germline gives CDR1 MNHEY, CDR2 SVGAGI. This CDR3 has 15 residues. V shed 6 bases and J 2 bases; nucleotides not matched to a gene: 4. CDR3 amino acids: CASRRTGGFTDTQYF. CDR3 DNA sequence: TGTGCCAGCAGAAGGACAGGGGGCTTCACAGATACGCAGTATTTT.

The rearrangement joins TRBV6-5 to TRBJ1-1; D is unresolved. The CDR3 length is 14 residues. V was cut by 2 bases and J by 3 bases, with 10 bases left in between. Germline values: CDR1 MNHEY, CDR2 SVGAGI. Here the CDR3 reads CASSYGSGDTEAFF. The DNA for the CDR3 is TGTGCCAGCAGTTACGGTTCAGGCGACACTGAAGCTTTCTTT.

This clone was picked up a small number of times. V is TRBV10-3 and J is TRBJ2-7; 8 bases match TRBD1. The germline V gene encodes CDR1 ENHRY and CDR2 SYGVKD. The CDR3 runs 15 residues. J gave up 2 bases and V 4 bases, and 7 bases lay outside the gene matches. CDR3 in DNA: TGTGCCATCAGTGCCGGAGGACAGGGTCCCTACGAGCAGTACTTC. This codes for CAISAGGQGPYEQYF.

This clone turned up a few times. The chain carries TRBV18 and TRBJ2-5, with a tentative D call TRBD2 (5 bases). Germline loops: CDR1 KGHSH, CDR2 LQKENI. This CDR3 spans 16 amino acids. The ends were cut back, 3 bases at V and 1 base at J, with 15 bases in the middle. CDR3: CASSPGMVGSQETQYF. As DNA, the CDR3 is TGTGCCAGCTCACCCGGGATGGTGGGGAGCCAAGAGACCCAGTACTTC.

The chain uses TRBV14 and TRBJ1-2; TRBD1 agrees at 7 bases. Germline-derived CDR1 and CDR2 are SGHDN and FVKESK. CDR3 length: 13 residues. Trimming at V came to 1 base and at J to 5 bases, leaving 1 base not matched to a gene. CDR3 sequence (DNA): TGTGCCAGCAGCCAAGTGACAGGGTATGGCTACACCTTC. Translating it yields CASSQVTGYGYTF.

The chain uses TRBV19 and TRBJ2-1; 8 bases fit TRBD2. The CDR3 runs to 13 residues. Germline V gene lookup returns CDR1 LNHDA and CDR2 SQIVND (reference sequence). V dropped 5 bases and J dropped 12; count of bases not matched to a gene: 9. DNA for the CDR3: TGTGCCAGTAGTCGGGGACTAGACGGCGGGCAGTTCTTC. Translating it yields CASSRGLDGGQFF.

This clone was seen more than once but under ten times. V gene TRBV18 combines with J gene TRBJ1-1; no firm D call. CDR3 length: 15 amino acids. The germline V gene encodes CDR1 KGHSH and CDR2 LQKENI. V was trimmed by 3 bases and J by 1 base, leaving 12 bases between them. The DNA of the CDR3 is TGTGCCAGCTCACCCTCCATGGCACGGAACACTGAAGCTTTCTTT. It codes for CASSPSMARNTEAFF.

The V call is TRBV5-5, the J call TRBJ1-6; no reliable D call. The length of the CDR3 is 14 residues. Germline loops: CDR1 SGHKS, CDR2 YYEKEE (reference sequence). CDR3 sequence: CVTAVSSYNSPLHF. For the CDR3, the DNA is TGTGTTACCGCCGTGAGCTCCTATAATTCACCCCTCCACTTT.

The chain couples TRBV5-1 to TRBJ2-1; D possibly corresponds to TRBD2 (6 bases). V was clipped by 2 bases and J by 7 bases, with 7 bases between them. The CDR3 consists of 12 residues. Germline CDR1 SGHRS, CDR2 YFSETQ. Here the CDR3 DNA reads TGCGCCAGCAGCTTTGGGGGGAATGAGCAGTTCTTC. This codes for CASSFGGNEQFF. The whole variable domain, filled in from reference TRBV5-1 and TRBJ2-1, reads KAGVTQTPRYLIKTRGQQVTLSCSPISGHRSVSWYQQTPGQGLQFLFEYFSETQRNKGNFPGRFSGRQFSNSRSEMNVSTLELGDSALYLCASSFGGNEQFFGPGTRLTVL.

The CDR3 DNA follows: TGTGCCAGCACCCGGGACAGGGATCTCTACGAGCAGTACTTC. Protein sequence: CASTRDRDLYEQYF. The chain joins TRBV18 to TRBJ2-7, with 9 bases that match TRBD1. The CDR3 contains 14 residues. Germline-derived CDR1 and CDR2 are KGHSH and LQKENI. J was trimmed by 3 bases and V by 8 bases; bases with no gene match: 8.